The 28 T cell receptor beta chains reported below all come from one sample, sequenced in a study of T cells in Graves' hyperthyroidism and ophthalmopathy. It was RNA transcripts that yielded the amplified TCR beta CDR3 regions. First-round RT-PCR targeting the TCR CDR3 was performed with the HTBI primer set. From the multiplex PCR reads, TCRdb called clonotypes with MiXCR, one entry per CDR3 protein. The sample consists of 540,000 or so distinct CDR3 sequences, less than 20% of them appearing once. Sequenced: blood. The receptor set was obtained from a woman aged 25 to 39 with Graves' hyperthyroidism.

Many counts were recorded for this clonotype. CDR3 DNA sequence: TGTGCCAGCAGTGGGACTAGCGGGAGGGCCATTGAGCAGTTCTTC. Translated, it gives CASSGTSGRAIEQFF. The rearrangement uses TRBV12-3 or TRBV12-4 and TRBJ2-1, with 16 nucleotides matching TRBD2. CDR3 length: 15 amino acids. J was trimmed by 9 bases and V by 5 bases; bases with no gene match: 4.

This clonotype was observed at least ten times. This rearrangement joins TRBV20-1 to TRBJ2-1, with 7 bases aligning to TRBD2. The germline V gene encodes CDR1 DFQATT and CDR2 SNEGSKA (reference sequence). Trimming removed 5 bases from V and 11 bases from J; junction bases left unmatched: 12. The CDR3 is made up of 13 amino acids. In DNA, the CDR3 is TGCAGTGCTCCAACTAGTTTGGGAGGGAAGCAGTTCTTC. Protein: CSAPTSLGGKQFF.

V is TRBV19 and J is TRBJ2-7; 8 bases fit TRBD1. The V gene end was trimmed by 10 bases and the J gene end by 3 bases; junction bases not matched to a gene: 11. Germline loops: CDR1 LNHDA, CDR2 SQIVND (reference sequence). CDR3 length: 14 amino acids. The CDR3 nucleotides are TGTGCCACCCGGGGGAGGACAGGGCTCTACGAGCAGTACTTC. It translates to CATRGRTGLYEQYF.

This clonotype showed up many times. The chain combines TRBV11-3 with TRBJ2-3; perhaps TRBD2 as D (6 bases). CDR1 and CDR2 (germline): SGHNT, YENEEA. The CDR3 is made up of 16 amino acids. The V and J ends lost 0 bases and 4 bases respectively, with 14 bases between them. The CDR3 sequence: CASSLDSSGGADTQYF. The CDR3 DNA reads as TGTGCCAGCAGCTTAGATTCAAGCGGCGGGGCAGATACGCAGTATTTT.

This clonotype was found many times. V is TRBV18 and J is TRBJ1-1; TRBD1 aligns across 7 bases. The V gene end was trimmed by 2 bases and the J gene end by 4 bases; junction bases not matched to a gene: 7. Germline CDR1 reads KGHSH; CDR2 reads LQKENI. The CDR3 covers 15 residues. The DNA for the CDR3 is TGTGCCAGCTCACCAGGGACAGAGGTTTCCACTGAAGCTTTCTTT. Translated: CASSPGTEVSTEAFF.

This clonotype turned up a few times. This sequence joins TRBV9 and TRBJ2-1; D assignment may be TRBD1 or TRBD2 (5 bases each). CDR1 is SGDLS and CDR2 is YYNGEE in the germline V gene. The CDR3 length is 16 residues. Trimming pared 2 bases from V and 1 base from J, leaving 13 bases between. CDR3 in amino acids: CASSVGPPGSYNEQFF. In DNA, the CDR3 is TGTGCCAGCAGCGTGGGACCTCCCGGGTCCTACAATGAGCAGTTCTTC.

This clonotype was recorded a few times. The J gene is TRBJ1-1, the V gene TRBV20-1; TRBD1 aligns across 8 bases. The CDR3 consists of 11 residues. After removal of 5 bases from V and 10 bases from J, the junction contained 6 bases not matched to a gene. Germline CDR1 is DFQATT and CDR2 is SNEGSKA (reference sequence). DNA of the CDR3: TGCAGTGCTTCCGGACAGGGCCGAGCTTTCTTT. This gives the protein CSASGQGRAFF.

The chain uses TRBV2 and TRBJ2-2, with TRBD2 matching 7 bases. This CDR3 comprises 16 residues. In germline, CDR1 is SNHLY, CDR2 FYNNEI. J was trimmed by 1 base and V by 0 bases; bases with no gene match: 2. CDR3 protein: CASSEAGGRNTGELFF. The CDR3 DNA reads as TGTGCCAGCAGTGAAGCTGGCGGGAGGAACACCGGGGAGCTGTTTTTT.

A note on this clonotype: Germline is not matched at one junction end, which may reflect a read error. The J gene is TRBJ2-1, the V gene TRBV7-8; tentatively, D is TRBD1 or TRBD2 (5 bases each). This CDR3 region has 13 residues. The germline V gene has CDR1 SGHVS and CDR2 FQNEAQ. The CDR3 sequence: CASSRNEGREQFF. CDR3 DNA: TGCGCCAGCAGTCGTAATGAGGGGCGTGAGCAGTTCTTC.

In its sample, this clonotype was seen many times. V gene TRBV7-7 combines with J gene TRBJ2-2; possible D gene TRBD1, 5 bases. Trimming stripped 2 bases from V and 5 bases from J, with 6 bases between. Germline-derived CDR1 and CDR2 are SSHAT and FNYEAQ (reference sequence). The CDR3 is made up of 13 amino acids. In DNA, the CDR3 is TGTGCCAGCAGCTTAAAGGGGACCGGGGAGCTGTTTTTT. Translating gives CASSLKGTGELFF.

This clonotype was found many times. The J gene is TRBJ2-7, the V gene TRBV20-1; D perhaps matches TRBD1 (6 bases). The ends were cut back, 3 bases at V and 7 bases at J, with 22 bases in the middle. CDR1 is DFQATT and CDR2 is SNEGSKA in the germline V gene (reference sequence). The CDR3 is 15 amino acids. The CDR3 loop is CSASVLRTGLGEQYF. The CDR3 nucleotides read TGCAGTGCTAGCGTGCTTCGAACAGGGCTTGGGGAGCAGTACTTC.

This clonotype showed up just a few times. In DNA, the CDR3 is TGTGCCAGCAGCCACTCTAGCGCGGCCTCCTACGAGCAGTACTTC. Its translation: CASSHSSAASYEQYF. The chain recombines TRBV7-9 with TRBJ2-7; tentatively, D is TRBD2 (6 bases). Trimming pared 5 bases from V and 0 bases from J, leaving 14 bases between. Germline loops: CDR1 SEHNR, CDR2 FQNEAQ (reference sequence). The CDR3 runs to 15 residues.

In the case of this clonotype: The junction does not match germline at one end; this may be a read error. The CDR3 DNA reads TGTGCCAACAGTCCCGGACAGCTGAATGAAAAACTGTTTTTT. This codes for CANSPGQLNEKLFF. This chain links TRBV27 with TRBJ1-4, with D perhaps matching TRBD1 (6 bases). Germline CDR1 and CDR2: MNHEY and SMNVEV (reference sequence). The CDR3 loop spans 14 amino acids. Complete variable domain (other parts from reference TRBV27 and TRBJ1-4): EAQVTQNPRYLITVTGKKLTVTCSQNMNHEYMSWYRQDPGLGLRQIYYSMNVEVTDKGDVPEGYKVSRKEKRNFPLILESPSPNQTSLYFCANSPGQLNEKLFFGSGTQLSVL.

This clonotype has a count of ten or more. The chain has TRBV28 and TRBJ2-1, with D perhaps TRBD1 or TRBD2 (5 bases each). The germline gives CDR1 MDHEN, CDR2 SYDVKM. The CDR3 is 15 amino acids. V lost 3 bases and J lost 7, with 16 bases in between. The DNA for the CDR3 is TGTGCCAGCAGTTTGGACCAGGGTTCGGGAAATGAGCAGTTCTTC. Amino acid sequence: CASSLDQGSGNEQFF.

This clonotype was counted between two and nine times. V usage is TRBV30 and J usage is TRBJ2-7; tentative D call: TRBD2 (7 bases). Germline CDR1 reads GTSNPN; CDR2 reads SVGIG (reference sequence). The CDR3 contains 13 residues. Trimming shortened V by 3 bases and J by 5 bases, and 14 bases separated the two germline ends. The CDR3 region has the DNA TGTGCCTGGAGCCGGGGGGCAATCGACGAGCAGTACTTC. Translating it yields CAWSRGAIDEQYF.

This clonotype was detected a few times. A read error may produce the germline difference seen at one junction end. The chain couples TRBV11-2 to TRBJ2-1; tentative D call: TRBD2 (5 bases). The CDR3 is 13 residues long. The germline gives CDR1 SGHAT, CDR2 FQNNGV. CDR3: CASSIDYFGEQFF. CDR3 nucleotide sequence: TGTGCCAGCAGCATAGACTATTTCGGTGAGCAGTTCTTC.

This clonotype was seen a handful of times. The gene calls are TRBV25-1 and TRBJ2-1; 11 bases align to TRBD2. The germline gives CDR1 MGHDK, CDR2 SYGVNS. This CDR3 is 16 amino acids long. Unmatched junction bases numbered 7, after V lost 2 bases and J lost 7 bases. This CDR3 is CASSEPGLAARNEQFF. The DNA for the CDR3 is TGTGCCAGCAGTGAACCGGGACTAGCGGCCCGAAATGAGCAGTTCTTC.

This clonotype was observed at least ten times. This chain uses TRBV20-1 with TRBJ2-7, with a weak D call TRBD1 (6 bases). V was shortened by 2 bases and J by 5 bases, with 19 bases between the two germline ends. The CDR3 has 15 residues. The germline gives CDR1 DFQATT, CDR2 SNEGSKA (reference sequence). Here the CDR3 DNA reads TGCAGTGCTAGAATCCCGCAGGGGAGTCGCCACGAGCAGTACTTC. Translation: CSARIPQGSRHEQYF.

This clonotype was seen many times. The gene calls are TRBV20-1 and TRBJ2-2; TRBD2 might be the D (5 bases). Germline V gene sequence: CDR1 DFQATT, CDR2 SNEGSKA (reference sequence). Trimming took 0 bases from V and 1 from J, leaving 15 bases between them. The length of the CDR3 is 17 residues. CDR3 sequence reads: CSARDRVSGGNTGELFF. The DNA of the CDR3 is TGCAGTGCTAGAGATCGAGTGAGCGGAGGGAACACCGGGGAGCTGTTTTTT.

This clonotype was found many times. The chain links TRBV27 to TRBJ2-7, with 9 bases matching TRBD1. Unmatched junction bases numbered 6, after V lost 5 bases and J lost 4 bases. Germline CDR1 is MNHEY and CDR2 is SMNVEV (reference sequence). CDR3 length: 14 amino acids. CDR3 sequence (DNA): TGTGCCAGCAGTACGGGACAGGGAGTTTACGAGCAGTACTTC. Its protein is CASSTGQGVYEQYF.

This clonotype has at least ten counts. The V gene is TRBV7-2, the J gene TRBJ2-1, with 15 bases aligning to TRBD2. V was pared by 5 bases and J by 6 bases, with 5 bases of the junction left unmatched. CDR1 SGHTA and CDR2 FQGNSA come from the germline V gene. The CDR3 length is 16 residues. CDR3 nucleotide sequence: TGTGCCAGCAGCCTCGTGGGACTAGCGGGAGGCAATGAGCAGTTCTTC. Translated, it gives CASSLVGLAGGNEQFF.

This clonotype was seen only a few times. This sequence joins TRBV19 and TRBJ2-3; 7 positions agree with TRBD2. The CDR3 contains 16 residues. V lost 6 bases, J lost 5 bases, and 14 bases stayed unmatched. The germline V gene has CDR1 LNHDA and CDR2 SQIVND (reference sequence). The CDR3 reads CASSHSYGRRRDTQYF. The CDR3, as DNA: TGTGCCAGTAGCCATTCATACGGGAGGCGGAGAGATACGCAGTATTTT.

There are many counts of this clonotype. V and J are TRBV3-1 and TRBJ2-5, with 11 bases matching TRBD2. Germline trimming cut 2 bases from V and 4 bases from J; bases unmatched to any gene: 6. The length of the CDR3 is 16 residues. CDR1 LGHDT and CDR2 YNNKEL come from the germline V gene (reference sequence). In DNA, the CDR3 is TGTGCCAGCAGCCAACTCACTAGCGGGAGTATAGAGACCCAGTACTTC. This translates into CASSQLTSGSIETQYF.

This clonotype was seen a handful of times. The chain employs TRBV3-1 and TRBJ1-5; D is possibly TRBD1 (6 bases). This CDR3 comprises 15 residues. The V and J ends lost 3 bases and 2 bases respectively, with 11 bases between them. Germline V lookup: CDR1 LGHDT, CDR2 YNNKEL (reference sequence). The CDR3 loop is CASSHSGVRNQPQHF. The CDR3, as DNA: TGTGCCAGCAGCCATTCAGGGGTACGCAATCAGCCCCAGCATTTT.

The table lists this clonotype with many counts. The gene calls are TRBV5-1 and TRBJ1-2; 7 bases map to TRBD1. J was trimmed by 5 bases and V by 3 bases; bases with no gene match: 10. This CDR3 has 15 residues. CDR1 and CDR2 (germline): SGHRS, YFSETQ. In nucleotides, the CDR3 is TGCGCCAGCAGCTCCATTGAGGGGGCGGGTTATGGCTACACCTTC. Translating it yields CASSSIEGAGYGYTF.

Only a few counts were recorded for this clonotype. The CDR3 here is CASTESYNEQFF. CDR3 in DNA: TGTGCCAGCACCGAAAGTTACAATGAGCAGTTCTTC. The rearrangement uses TRBV2 and TRBJ2-1; no reliable D call. Germline V CDR1 and CDR2: SNHLY, FYNNEI. Trimming removed 7 bases from V and 4 bases from J, with 8 bases in between. The CDR3 spans 12 residues.

This clonotype came up many times. Written as DNA, the CDR3 is TGTGCCAGCAGCTTATACCTAGCGGGACTATACAATGAGCAGTTCTTC. Translation: CASSLYLAGLYNEQFF. The genes are TRBV7-2 and TRBJ2-1, with TRBD2 identical over 9 bases. The germline CDR1 and CDR2 sequences are SGHTA and FQGNSA. The CDR3 has 16 amino acids. Losses at the gene ends were 2 bases for V and 4 bases for J; bases not matched to a gene: 6.

This clonotype has ten or more counts. The chain links TRBV2 to TRBJ2-7, with D perhaps matching TRBD1 or TRBD2 (6 bases each). V gave up 6 bases and J gave up 0 bases, with 18 bases separating them. CDR1 is SNHLY, CDR2 FYNNEI, per germline. The CDR3 consists of 16 residues. In nucleotides, the CDR3 is TGTGCCAGCAGAGTTGTGGGGGGCTGGAGCTCCTACGAGCAGTACTTC. Protein product: CASRVVGGWSSYEQYF.